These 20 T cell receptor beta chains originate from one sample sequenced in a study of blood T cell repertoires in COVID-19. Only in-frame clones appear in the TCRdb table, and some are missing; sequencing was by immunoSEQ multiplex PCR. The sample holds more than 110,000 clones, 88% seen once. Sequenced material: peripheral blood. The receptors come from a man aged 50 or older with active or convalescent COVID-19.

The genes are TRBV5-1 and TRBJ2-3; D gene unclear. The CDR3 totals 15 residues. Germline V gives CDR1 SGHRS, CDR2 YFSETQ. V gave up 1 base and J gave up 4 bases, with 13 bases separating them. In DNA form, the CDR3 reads TGCGCCAGCAGCTTGATCGACTTAAGCGCAGATACGCAGTATTTT. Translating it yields CASSLIDLSADTQYF.

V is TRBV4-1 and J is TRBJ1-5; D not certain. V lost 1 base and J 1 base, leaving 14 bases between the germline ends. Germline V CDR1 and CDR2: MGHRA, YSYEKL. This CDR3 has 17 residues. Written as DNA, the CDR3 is TGCGCCAGCAGCCAAGGGACTAGGGTGGGAAGCAATCAGCCCCAGCATTTT. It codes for CASSQGTRVGSNQPQHF.

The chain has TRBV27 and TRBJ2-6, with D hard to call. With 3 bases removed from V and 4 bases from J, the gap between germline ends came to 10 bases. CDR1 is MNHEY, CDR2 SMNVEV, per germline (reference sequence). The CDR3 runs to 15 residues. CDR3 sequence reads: CASSFSRSGANVLTF. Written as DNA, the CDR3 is TGTGCCAGCAGTTTTTCGCGGTCCGGGGCCAACGTCCTGACTTTC.

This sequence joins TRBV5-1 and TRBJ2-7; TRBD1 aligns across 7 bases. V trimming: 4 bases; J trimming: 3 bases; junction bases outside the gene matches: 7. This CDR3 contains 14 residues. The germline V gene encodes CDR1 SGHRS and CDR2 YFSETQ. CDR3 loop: CASSLGQEGYEQYF. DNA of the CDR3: TGCGCCAGCAGCCTAGGACAGGAAGGCTACGAGCAGTACTTC. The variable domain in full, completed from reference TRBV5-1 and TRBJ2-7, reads KAGVTQTPRYLIKTRGQQVTLSCSPISGHRSVSWYQQTPGQGLQFLFEYFSETQRNKGNFPGRFSGRQFSNSRSEMNVSTLELGDSALYLCASSLGQEGYEQYFGPGTRLTVT.

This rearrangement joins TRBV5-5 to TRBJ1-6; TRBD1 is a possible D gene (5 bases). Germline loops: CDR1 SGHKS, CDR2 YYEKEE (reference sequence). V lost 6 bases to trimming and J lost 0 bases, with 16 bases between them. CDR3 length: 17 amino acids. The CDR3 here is CASTLLPDSSYNSPLHF. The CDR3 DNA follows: TGTGCCAGCACTCTACTACCCGACAGCTCCTATAATTCACCCCTCCACTTT.

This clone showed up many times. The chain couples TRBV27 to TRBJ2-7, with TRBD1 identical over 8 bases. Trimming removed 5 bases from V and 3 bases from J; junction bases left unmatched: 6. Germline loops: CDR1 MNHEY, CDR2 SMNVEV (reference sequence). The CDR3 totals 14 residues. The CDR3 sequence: CASSQQGGNYEQYF. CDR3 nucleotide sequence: TGTGCCAGCAGTCAACAGGGGGGCAACTACGAGCAGTACTTC.

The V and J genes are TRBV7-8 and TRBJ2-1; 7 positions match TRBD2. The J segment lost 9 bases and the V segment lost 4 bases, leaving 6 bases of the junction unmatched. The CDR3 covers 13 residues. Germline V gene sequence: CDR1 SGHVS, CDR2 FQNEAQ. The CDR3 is CASSSSREGEQFF. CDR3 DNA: TGTGCCAGCAGCTCTTCCAGGGAGGGTGAGCAGTTCTTC.

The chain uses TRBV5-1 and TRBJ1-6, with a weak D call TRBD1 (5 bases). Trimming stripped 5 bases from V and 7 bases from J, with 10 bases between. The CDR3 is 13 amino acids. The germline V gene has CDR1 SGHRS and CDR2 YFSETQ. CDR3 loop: CASRPGRNSPLHF. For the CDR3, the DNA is TGCGCCAGCAGACCAGGGCGGAATTCACCCCTCCACTTT.

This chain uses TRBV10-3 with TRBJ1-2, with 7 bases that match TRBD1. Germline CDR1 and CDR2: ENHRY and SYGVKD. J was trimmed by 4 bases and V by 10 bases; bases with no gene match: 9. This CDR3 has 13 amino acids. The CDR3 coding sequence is TGTGCCACTTCTGGACAGGTGATCTATGGCTACACCTTC. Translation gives CATSGQVIYGYTF.

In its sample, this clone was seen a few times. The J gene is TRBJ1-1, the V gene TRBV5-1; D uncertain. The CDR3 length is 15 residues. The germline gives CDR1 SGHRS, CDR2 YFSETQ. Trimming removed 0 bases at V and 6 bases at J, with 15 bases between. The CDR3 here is CASSLVGLASAEAFF. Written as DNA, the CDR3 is TGCGCCAGCAGCTTGGTCGGACTGGCAAGTGCTGAAGCTTTCTTT.

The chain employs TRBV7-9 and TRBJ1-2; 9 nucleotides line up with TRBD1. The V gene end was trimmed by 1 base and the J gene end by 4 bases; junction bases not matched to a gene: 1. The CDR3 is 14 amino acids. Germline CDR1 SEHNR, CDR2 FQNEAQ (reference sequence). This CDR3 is CASSLGDRVYGYTF. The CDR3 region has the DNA TGTGCCAGCAGCTTAGGGGACAGGGTCTATGGCTACACCTTC.

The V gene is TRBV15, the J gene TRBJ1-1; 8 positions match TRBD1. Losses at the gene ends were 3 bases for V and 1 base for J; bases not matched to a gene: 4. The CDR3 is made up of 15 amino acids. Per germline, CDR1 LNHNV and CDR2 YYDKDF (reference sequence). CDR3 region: CATSSGQGTNTEAFF. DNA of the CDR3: TGTGCCACCAGCAGTGGACAGGGTACGAACACTGAAGCTTTCTTT.

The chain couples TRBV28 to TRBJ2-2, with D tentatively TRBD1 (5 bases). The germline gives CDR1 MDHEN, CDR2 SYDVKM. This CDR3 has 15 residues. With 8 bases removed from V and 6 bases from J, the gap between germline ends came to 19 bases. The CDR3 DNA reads TGTGCCAGCCTTGACAGCCAACCCCCACCCGGGGAGCTGTTTTTT. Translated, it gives CASLDSQPPPGELFF.

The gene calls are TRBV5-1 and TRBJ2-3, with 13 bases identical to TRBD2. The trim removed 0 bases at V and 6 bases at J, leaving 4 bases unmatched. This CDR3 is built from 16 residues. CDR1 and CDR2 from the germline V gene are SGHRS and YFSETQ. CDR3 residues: CASSLGGLAGSDTQYF. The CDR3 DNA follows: TGCGCCAGCAGCTTGGGGGGACTAGCGGGGTCGGATACGCAGTATTTT.

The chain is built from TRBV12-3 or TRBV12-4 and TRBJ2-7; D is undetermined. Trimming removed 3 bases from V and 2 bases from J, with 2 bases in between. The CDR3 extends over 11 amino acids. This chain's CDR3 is CASSFTYEQYF. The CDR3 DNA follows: TGTGCCAGCAGTTTTACCTACGAGCAGTACTTC.

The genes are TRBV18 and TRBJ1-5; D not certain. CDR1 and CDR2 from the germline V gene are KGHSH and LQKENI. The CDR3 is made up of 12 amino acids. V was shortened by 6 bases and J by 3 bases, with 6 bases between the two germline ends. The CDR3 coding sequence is TGTGCCAGCTCCCGTCCCAATCAGCCCCAGCATTTT. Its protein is CASSRPNQPQHF.

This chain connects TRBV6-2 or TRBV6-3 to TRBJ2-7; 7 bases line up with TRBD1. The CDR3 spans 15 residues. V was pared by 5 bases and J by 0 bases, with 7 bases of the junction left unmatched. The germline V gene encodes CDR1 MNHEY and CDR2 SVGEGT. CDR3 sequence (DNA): TGTGCCAGCAGTGATCGGACAGGAGACTCCTACGAGCAGTACTTC. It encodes CASSDRTGDSYEQYF.

The CDR3 region has the DNA TGTGCCGGAAAGACTAGCGGGAGCTCCTACGAGCAGTACTTC. It is translated as CAGKTSGSSYEQYF. The rearrangement joins TRBV2 to TRBJ2-7; 12 bases map to TRBD2. The CDR3 spans 14 residues. In germline, CDR1 is SNHLY, CDR2 FYNNEI. V shed 11 bases, J shed 0 bases, and the junction held 5 bases outside the gene matches. Variable domain in full (rest from reference TRBV2 and TRBJ2-7): EPEVTQTPSHQVTQMGQEVILRCVPISNHLYFYWYRQILGQKVEFLVSFYNNEISEKSEIFDDQFSVERPDGSNFTLKIRSTKLEDSAMYFCAGKTSGSSYEQYFGPGTRLTVT.

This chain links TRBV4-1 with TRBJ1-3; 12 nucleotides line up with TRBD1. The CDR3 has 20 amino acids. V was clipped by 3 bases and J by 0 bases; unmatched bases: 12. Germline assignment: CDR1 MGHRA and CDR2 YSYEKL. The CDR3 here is CASSHFDPGQGAISGNTIYF. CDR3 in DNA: TGCGCCAGCAGCCATTTTGATCCGGGACAGGGGGCTATCTCTGGAAACACCATATATTTT.

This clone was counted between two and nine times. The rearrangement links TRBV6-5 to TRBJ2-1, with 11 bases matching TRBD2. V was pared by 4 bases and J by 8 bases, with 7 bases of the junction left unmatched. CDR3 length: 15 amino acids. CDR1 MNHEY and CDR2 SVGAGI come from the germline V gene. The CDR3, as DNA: TGTGCCAGCAGTTCAGCTTTGACTAGCGGGGATGAGCAGTTCTTC. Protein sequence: CASSSALTSGDEQFF.